This T cell receptor beta chain was recorded in a study of regulatory T cells in long-lasting Graves disease. Noted time point: persistent/refractory GD, antithyroid drugs over 5 years with positive TRAb. PBMC RNA served as the TCR library source. In germline, CDR1 is LNHNV, CDR2 YYDKDF (reference sequence). The CDR3 runs to 16 residues. V shed 1 base and J shed 3 bases, with 12 bases lying between them. Arm-PCR of CDR3 regions and iRepertoire HTBI primers were used to build TCR beta libraries. MiXCR, run by TCRdb on the multiplex PCR reads, gives a single entry per CDR3 protein. This table has a few hundred thousand distinct CDR3 sequences, 22% appearing once.

The source is a female donor with Graves disease. This chain uses TRBV15 with TRBJ2-2; D not resolved. The material was peripheral blood mononuclear cells (PBMCs), obtained when the disease was refractory, from a patient treated with antithyroid drugs. The CDR3 is CATSRVVQVDTGELFF. The CDR3 DNA follows: TGTGCCACCAGCAGAGTCGTGCAGGTAGACACCGGGGAGCTGTTTTTT.